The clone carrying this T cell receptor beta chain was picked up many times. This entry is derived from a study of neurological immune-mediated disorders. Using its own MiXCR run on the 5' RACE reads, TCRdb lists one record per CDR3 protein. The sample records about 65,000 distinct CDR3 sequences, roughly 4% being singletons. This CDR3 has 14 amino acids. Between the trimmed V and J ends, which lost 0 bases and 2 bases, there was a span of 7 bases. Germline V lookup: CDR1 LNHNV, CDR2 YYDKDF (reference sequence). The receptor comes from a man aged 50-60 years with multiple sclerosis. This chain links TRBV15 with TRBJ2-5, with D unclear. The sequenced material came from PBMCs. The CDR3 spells CATSRDHNQETQYF. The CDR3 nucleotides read TGTGCCACCAGCAGAGATCACAATCAAGAGACCCAGTACTTC.